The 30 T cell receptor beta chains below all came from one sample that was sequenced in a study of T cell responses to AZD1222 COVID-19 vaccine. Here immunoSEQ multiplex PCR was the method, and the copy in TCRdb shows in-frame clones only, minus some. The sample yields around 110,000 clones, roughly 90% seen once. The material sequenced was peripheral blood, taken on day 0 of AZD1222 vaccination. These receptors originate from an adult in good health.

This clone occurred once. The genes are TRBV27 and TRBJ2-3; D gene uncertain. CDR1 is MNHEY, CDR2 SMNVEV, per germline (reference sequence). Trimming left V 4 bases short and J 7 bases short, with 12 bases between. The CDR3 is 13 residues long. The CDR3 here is CASSSRTTHTQYF. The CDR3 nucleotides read TGTGCCAGCAGTTCCCGCACAACACATACGCAGTATTTT.

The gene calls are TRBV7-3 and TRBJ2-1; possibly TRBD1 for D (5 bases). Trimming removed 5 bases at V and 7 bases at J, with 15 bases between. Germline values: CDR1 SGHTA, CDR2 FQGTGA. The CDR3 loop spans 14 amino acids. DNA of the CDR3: TGTGCCAGCAGCCCCGGTTCGGCAGGGAATGAGCAGTTCTTC. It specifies CASSPGSAGNEQFF.

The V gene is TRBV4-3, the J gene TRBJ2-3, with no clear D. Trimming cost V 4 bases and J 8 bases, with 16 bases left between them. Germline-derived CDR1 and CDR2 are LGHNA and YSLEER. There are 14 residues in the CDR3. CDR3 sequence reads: CASSLTGLSGTQYF. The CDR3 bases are TGCGCCAGCAGCCTTACTGGTCTCTCGGGTACGCAGTATTTT.

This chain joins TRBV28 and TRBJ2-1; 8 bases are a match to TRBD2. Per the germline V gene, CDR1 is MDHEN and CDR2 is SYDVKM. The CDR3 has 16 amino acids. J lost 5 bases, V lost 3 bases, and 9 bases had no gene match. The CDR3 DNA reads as TGTGCCAGCAGTTTTGTCCCGGCGACTAGCGACAATGAGCAGTTCTTC. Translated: CASSFVPATSDNEQFF.

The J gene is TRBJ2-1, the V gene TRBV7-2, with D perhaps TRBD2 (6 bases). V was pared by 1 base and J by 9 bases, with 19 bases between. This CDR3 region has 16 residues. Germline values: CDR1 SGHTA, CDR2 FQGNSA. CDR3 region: CASSLGWGVQLSEQFF. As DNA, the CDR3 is TGTGCCAGCAGCTTAGGTTGGGGGGTGCAATTATCTGAGCAGTTCTTC.

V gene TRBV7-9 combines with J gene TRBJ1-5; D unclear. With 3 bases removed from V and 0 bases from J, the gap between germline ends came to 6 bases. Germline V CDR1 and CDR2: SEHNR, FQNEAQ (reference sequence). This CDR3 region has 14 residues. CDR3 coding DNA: TGTGCCAGCAGCTTCAGTTATAGCAATCAGCCCCAGCATTTT. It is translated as CASSFSYSNQPQHF.

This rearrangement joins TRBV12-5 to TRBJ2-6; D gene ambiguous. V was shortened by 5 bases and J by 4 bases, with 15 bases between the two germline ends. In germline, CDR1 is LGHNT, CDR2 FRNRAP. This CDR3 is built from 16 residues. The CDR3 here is CASGAQKGSGANVLTF. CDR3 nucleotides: TGTGCTAGTGGTGCCCAAAAGGGATCCGGGGCCAACGTCCTGACTTTC.

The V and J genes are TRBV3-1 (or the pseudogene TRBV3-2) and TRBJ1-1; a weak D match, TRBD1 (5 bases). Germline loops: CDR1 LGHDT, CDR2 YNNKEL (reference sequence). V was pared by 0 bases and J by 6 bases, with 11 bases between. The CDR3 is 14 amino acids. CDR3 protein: CASSQDWGPPEAFF. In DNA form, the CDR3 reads TGTGCCAGCAGCCAAGATTGGGGACCTCCTGAAGCTTTCTTT.

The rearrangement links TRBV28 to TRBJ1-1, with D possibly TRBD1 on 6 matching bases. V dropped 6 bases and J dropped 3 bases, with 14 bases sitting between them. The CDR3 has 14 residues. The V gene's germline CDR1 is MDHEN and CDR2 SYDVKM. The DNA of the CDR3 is TGTGCCAGCAGCTCGGGGGGCGCAGACACTGAAGCTTTCTTT. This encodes CASSSGGADTEAFF.

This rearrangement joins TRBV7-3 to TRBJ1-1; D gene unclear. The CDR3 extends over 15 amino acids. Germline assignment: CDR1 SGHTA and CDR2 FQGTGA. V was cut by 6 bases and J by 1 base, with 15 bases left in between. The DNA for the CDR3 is TGTGCCAGCAGACTCCGGAACACACCGAACACTGAAGCTTTCTTT. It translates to CASRLRNTPNTEAFF.

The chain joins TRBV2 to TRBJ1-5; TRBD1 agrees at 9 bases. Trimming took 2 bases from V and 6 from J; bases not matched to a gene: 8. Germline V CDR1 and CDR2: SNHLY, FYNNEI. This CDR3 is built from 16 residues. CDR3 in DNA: TGTGCCAGCAGTGAATTCGGACAGGGGTTGGGTCAGCCCCAGCATTTT. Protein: CASSEFGQGLGQPQHF.

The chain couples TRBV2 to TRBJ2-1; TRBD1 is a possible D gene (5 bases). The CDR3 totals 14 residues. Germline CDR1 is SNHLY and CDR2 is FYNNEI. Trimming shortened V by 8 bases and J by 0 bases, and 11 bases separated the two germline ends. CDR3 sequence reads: CASSGYISYNEQFF. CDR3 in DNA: TGTGCCAGCTCAGGGTATATCTCCTACAATGAGCAGTTCTTC. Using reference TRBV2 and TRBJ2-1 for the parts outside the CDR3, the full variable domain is EPEVTQTPSHQVTQMGQEVILRCVPISNHLYFYWYRQILGQKVEFLVSFYNNEISEKSEIFDDQFSVERPDGSNFTLKIRSTKLEDSAMYFCASSGYISYNEQFFGPGTRLTVL.

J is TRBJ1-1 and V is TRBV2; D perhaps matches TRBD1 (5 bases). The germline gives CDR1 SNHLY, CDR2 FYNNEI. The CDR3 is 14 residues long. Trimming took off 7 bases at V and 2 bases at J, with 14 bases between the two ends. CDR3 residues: CASKSRASNTEAFF. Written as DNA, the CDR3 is TGTGCCAGCAAATCCAGGGCCTCCAACACTGAAGCTTTCTTT. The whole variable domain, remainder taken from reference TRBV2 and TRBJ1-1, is EPEVTQTPSHQVTQMGQEVILRCVPISNHLYFYWYRQILGQKVEFLVSFYNNEISEKSEIFDDQFSVERPDGSNFTLKIRSTKLEDSAMYFCASKSRASNTEAFFGQGTRLTVV.

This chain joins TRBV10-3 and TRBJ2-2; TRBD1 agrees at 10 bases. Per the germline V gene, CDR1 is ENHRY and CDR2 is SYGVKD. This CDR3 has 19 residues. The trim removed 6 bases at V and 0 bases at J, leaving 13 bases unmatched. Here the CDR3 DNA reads TGTGCCATCAGAAACGACAGGGGGCAAGTGGTAGCGAACACCGGGGAGCTGTTTTTT. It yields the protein CAIRNDRGQVVANTGELFF.

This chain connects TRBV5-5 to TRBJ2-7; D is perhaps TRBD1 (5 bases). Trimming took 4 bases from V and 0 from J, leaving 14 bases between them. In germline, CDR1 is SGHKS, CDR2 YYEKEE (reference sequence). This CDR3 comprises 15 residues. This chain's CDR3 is CASSLRQTPSYEQYF. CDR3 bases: TGTGCCAGCAGCCTCCGACAGACCCCCTCCTACGAGCAGTACTTC. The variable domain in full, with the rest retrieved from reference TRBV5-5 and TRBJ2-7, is DAGVTQSPTHLIKTRGQQVTLRCSPISGHKSVSWYQQVLGQGPQFIFQYYEKEERGRGNFPDRFSARQFPNYSSELNVNALLLGDSALYLCASSLRQTPSYEQYFGPGTRLTVT.

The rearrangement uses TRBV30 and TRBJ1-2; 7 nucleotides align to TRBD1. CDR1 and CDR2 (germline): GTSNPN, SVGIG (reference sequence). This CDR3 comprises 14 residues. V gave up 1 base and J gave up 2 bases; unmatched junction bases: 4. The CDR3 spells CAWSDPRGNYGYTF. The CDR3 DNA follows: TGTGCCTGGAGTGACCCCAGGGGGAACTATGGCTACACCTTC.

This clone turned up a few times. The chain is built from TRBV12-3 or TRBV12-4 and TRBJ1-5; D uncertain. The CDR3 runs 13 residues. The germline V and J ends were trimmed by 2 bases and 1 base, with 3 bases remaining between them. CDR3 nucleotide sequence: TGTGCCAGCAGTTTACAGAGCAATCAGCCCCAGCATTTT. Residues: CASSLQSNQPQHF.

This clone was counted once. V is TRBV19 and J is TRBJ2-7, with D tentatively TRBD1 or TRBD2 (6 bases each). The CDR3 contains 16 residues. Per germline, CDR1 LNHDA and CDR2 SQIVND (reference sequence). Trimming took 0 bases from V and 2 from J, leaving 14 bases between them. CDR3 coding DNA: TGTGCCAGTAGTATAGATCCCCCGGGGGCTGCCTACGAGCAGTACTTC. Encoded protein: CASSIDPPGAAYEQYF.

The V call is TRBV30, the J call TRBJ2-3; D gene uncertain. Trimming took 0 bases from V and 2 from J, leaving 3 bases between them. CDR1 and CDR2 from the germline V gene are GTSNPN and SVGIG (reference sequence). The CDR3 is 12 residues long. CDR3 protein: CAWSVSTDTQYF. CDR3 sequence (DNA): TGTGCCTGGAGTGTGTCCACAGATACGCAGTATTTT.

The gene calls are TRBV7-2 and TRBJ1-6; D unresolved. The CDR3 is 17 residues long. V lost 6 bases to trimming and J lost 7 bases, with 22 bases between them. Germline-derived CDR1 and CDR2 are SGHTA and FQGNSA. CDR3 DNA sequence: TGTGCCAGCAGTCTCGACCCCGATTTTAGGGTAAATTCACCCCTCCACTTT. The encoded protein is CASSLDPDFRVNSPLHF.

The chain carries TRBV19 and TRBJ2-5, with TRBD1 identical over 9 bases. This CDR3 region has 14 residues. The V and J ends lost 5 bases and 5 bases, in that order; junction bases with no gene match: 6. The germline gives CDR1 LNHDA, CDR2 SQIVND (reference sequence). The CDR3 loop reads CASSYRTGAETQYF. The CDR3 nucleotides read TGTGCCAGTAGTTACCGGACAGGGGCCGAGACCCAGTACTTC.

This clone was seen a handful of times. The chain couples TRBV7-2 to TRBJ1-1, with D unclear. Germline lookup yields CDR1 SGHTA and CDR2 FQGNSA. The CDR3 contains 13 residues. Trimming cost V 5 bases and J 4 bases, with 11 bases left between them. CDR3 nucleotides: TGTGCCAGCAGCCCGGCCGGTAGCACTGAAGCTTTCTTT. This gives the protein CASSPAGSTEAFF.

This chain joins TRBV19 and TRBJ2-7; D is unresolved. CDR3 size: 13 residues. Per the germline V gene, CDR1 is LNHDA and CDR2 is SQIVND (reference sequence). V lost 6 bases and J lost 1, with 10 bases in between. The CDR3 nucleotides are TGTGCCAGTAGCCCCGGCGGATCCTACGAGCAGTACTTC. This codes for CASSPGGSYEQYF.

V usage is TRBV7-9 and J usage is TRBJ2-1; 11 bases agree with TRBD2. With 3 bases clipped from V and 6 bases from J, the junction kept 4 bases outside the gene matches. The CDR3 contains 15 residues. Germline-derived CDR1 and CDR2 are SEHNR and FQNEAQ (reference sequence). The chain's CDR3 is CASSFRLAGGNEQFF. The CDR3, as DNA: TGTGCCAGCAGCTTCCGCCTAGCGGGAGGCAATGAGCAGTTCTTC.

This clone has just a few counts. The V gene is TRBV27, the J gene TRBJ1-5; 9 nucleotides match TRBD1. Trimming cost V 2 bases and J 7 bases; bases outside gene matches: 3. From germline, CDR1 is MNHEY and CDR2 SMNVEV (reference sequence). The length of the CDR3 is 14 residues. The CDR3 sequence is CASSLGTGMQPQHF. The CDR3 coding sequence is TGTGCCAGCAGTTTAGGGACAGGGATGCAGCCCCAGCATTTT.

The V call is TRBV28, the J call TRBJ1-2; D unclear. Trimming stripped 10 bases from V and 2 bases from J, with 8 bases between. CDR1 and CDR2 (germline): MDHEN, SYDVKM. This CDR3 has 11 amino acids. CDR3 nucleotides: TGTGCCATCTGGGCCAACTATGGCTACACCTTC. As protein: CAIWANYGYTF.

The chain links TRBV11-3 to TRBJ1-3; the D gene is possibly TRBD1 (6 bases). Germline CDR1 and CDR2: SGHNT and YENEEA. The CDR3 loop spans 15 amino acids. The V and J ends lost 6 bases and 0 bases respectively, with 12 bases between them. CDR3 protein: CASSPSTGSGNTIYF. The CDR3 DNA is TGTGCCAGCAGTCCCTCGACAGGCTCTGGAAACACCATATATTTT.

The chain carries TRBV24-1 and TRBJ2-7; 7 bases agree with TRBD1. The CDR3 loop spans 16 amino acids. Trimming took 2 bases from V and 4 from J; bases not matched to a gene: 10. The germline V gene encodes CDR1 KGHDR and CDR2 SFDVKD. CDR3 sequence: CATSDSSTGNIYEQYF. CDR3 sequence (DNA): TGTGCCACCAGTGATTCCTCGACAGGGAATATTTACGAGCAGTACTTC.

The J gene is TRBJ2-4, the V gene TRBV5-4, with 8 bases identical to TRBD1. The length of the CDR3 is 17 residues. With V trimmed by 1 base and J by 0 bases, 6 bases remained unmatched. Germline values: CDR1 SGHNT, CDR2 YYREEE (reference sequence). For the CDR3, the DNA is TGTGCCAGCAGCTTGAACCGGGACAGGTTAGCCAAAAACATTCAGTACTTC. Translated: CASSLNRDRLAKNIQYF.

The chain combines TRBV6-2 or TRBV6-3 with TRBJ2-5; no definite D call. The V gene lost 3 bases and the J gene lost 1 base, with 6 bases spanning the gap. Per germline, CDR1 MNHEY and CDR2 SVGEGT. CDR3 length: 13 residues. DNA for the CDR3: TGTGCCAGCAGTTATAACGGCCAAGAGACCCAGTACTTC. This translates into CASSYNGQETQYF.